Below, 13 T cell receptor beta chains from the same sample are listed, as sequenced in a study of cytomegalovirus exposure and HLA in healthy donors. PCR involved 60 Vbeta and 13 Jbeta primers. Repertoires were generated with immunoSEQ multiplex PCR, while TCRdb's copy carries only in-frame clones and drops some. The data contain 90,000 to 100,000 clones, around 77% of them singletons. Sequenced sample: PBMCs. These receptors originate from a woman aged 55-70 years in good health and CMV-seropositive.

There are a few counts of this clone. CDR3 amino acids: CASSQDLTTLNQYF. CDR3 nucleotide sequence: TGCGCCAGCAGCCAAGATCTGACTACACTCAACCAGTACTTC. This chain links TRBV4-1 with TRBJ2-5; perhaps TRBD2 as D (5 bases). This CDR3 has 14 amino acids. The germline gives CDR1 MGHRA, CDR2 YSYEKL. Deletions cut 0 bases from V and 10 bases from J, with 15 bases between.

V gene TRBV18 combines with J gene TRBJ1-2, with 10 positions matching TRBD1. After removal of 3 bases from V and 4 bases from J, the junction contained 17 bases not matched to a gene. Germline assignment: CDR1 KGHSH and CDR2 LQKENI. The CDR3 contains 19 residues. As DNA, the CDR3 is TGTGCCAGCTCACCGACCCTGAGACAGGGGGCTATAGGGCCCTATGGCTACACCTTC. This translates into CASSPTLRQGAIGPYGYTF. The whole variable domain, filled in from reference TRBV18 and TRBJ1-2, reads NAGVMQNPRHLVRRRGQEARLRCSPMKGHSHVYWYRQLPEEGLKFMVYLQKENIIDESGMPKERFSAEFPKEGPSILRIQQVVRGDSAAYFCASSPTLRQGAIGPYGYTFGSGTRLTVV.

This clone was observed a single time. V usage is TRBV5-4 and J usage is TRBJ2-1, with a possible D match to TRBD2 (6 bases). Germline CDR1 SGHNT, CDR2 YYREEE (reference sequence). CDR3 length equals 14 residues. Trimming pared 7 bases from V and 4 bases from J, leaving 15 bases between. CDR3: CASGRQGTYNEQFF. CDR3 coding DNA: TGTGCCAGCGGGAGGCAGGGTACATACAATGAGCAGTTCTTC.

The chain couples TRBV5-1 to TRBJ2-3, with 8 bases matching TRBD1. Germline assignment: CDR1 SGHRS and CDR2 YFSETQ. V was pared by 0 bases and J by 6 bases, with 3 bases of the junction left unmatched. The CDR3 has 14 residues. The CDR3 spells CASSLGQGRDTQYF. Written as DNA, the CDR3 is TGCGCCAGCAGCTTGGGACAGGGGAGGGATACGCAGTATTTT.

The chain combines TRBV29-1 with TRBJ2-7; 9 positions agree with TRBD2. With 1 base clipped from V and 5 bases from J, the junction kept 9 bases outside the gene matches. The length of the CDR3 is 15 residues. Looked up from germline, CDR1 is SQVTM and CDR2 is ANQGSEA. CDR3 in amino acids: CSVEVKGGGADEQYF. DNA of the CDR3: TGCAGCGTTGAAGTGAAGGGCGGGGGGGCGGACGAGCAGTACTTC.

V and J are TRBV6-1 and TRBJ2-7; D gene ambiguous. CDR1 is MNHNS and CDR2 is SASEGT in the germline V gene. The length of the CDR3 is 14 residues. Trimming stripped 3 bases from V and 7 bases from J, with 16 bases between. Here the CDR3 DNA reads TGTGCCAGCAGTGATCGAGGCGGCTCCGGAGAGCAGTACTTC. Translated, it gives CASSDRGGSGEQYF.

V usage is TRBV18 and J usage is TRBJ2-2; 7 bases are a match to TRBD2. The CDR3 covers 18 residues. J lost 2 bases, V lost 2 bases, and 11 bases had no gene match. CDR1 KGHSH and CDR2 LQKENI come from the germline V gene. The CDR3 nucleotides are TGTGCCAGCTCACCAGGTCTTTTCGGGACTACTAACACCGGGGAGCTGTTTTTT. Its protein product is CASSPGLFGTTNTGELFF.

This clone was observed a single time. This chain links TRBV5-1 with TRBJ2-5; 8 nucleotides agree with TRBD1. Trimming removed 4 bases from V and 5 bases from J; junction bases left unmatched: 7. Germline lookup yields CDR1 SGHRS and CDR2 YFSETQ. The CDR3 spans 14 residues. CDR3 sequence: CASSETGVRETQYF. The CDR3 coding sequence is TGCGCCAGCAGCGAGACAGGGGTAAGGGAGACCCAGTACTTC.

The gene calls are TRBV15 and TRBJ1-6; 9 positions agree with TRBD1. CDR1 is LNHNV and CDR2 is YYDKDF in the germline V gene (reference sequence). This CDR3 contains 15 residues. V dropped 5 bases and J dropped 9; count of bases not matched to a gene: 8. The CDR3, as DNA: TGTGCCACCAGCGGCTGGGACAGGGTCTCTTCACCCCTCCACTTT. Its translation is CATSGWDRVSSPLHF.

This clone has more than one count but fewer than ten. This chain joins TRBV10-3 and TRBJ2-1; 8 bases are a match to TRBD1. V shed 5 bases and J 8 bases; nucleotides not matched to a gene: 8. This CDR3 spans 14 amino acids. Looked up from germline, CDR1 is ENHRY and CDR2 is SYGVKD. For the CDR3, the DNA is TGTGCCATCAGTCCCCGGACAGGGCTAGATGAGCAGTTCTTC. Translation: CAISPRTGLDEQFF.

In this sample, this clone turned up once. One end of the junction varies from germline; a read error may be responsible. In the same sample, other DNA sequences code for this CDR3. This chain joins TRBV18 and TRBJ2-7, with TRBD2 matching over 15 bases. The CDR3 spans 16 residues. In germline, CDR1 is KGHSH, CDR2 LQKENI. The CDR3 DNA reads TGCGCCAGCTCACCACGGGACGGAGGACTAGCGGGAGGGTTTTACTTC. This translates into CASSPRDGGLAGGFYF. The full variable domain, with the rest looked up from reference TRBV18 and TRBJ2-7, is NAGVMQNPRHLVRRRGQEARLRCSPMKGHSHVYWYRQLPEEGLKFMVYLQKENIIDESGMPKERFSAEFPKEGPSILRIQQVVRGDSAAYFCASSPRDGGLAGGFYFGPGTRLTVT.

This chain joins TRBV5-1 and TRBJ2-6, with TRBD2 matching 8 bases. Germline V CDR1 and CDR2: SGHRS, YFSETQ. After removal of 2 bases from V and 0 bases from J, the junction contained 1 base not matched to a gene. This CDR3 contains 16 residues. The CDR3, as DNA: TGCGCCAGCAGCTTTGCGGGGGGCTCTGGGGCCAACGTCCTGACTTTC. Its translation is CASSFAGGSGANVLTF.

The rearrangement links TRBV4-1 to TRBJ1-5; tentative D call: TRBD1 (6 bases). Germline V gene data show CDR1 as MGHRA and CDR2 as YSYEKL. The CDR3 sequence is 16 residues long. Trimming stripped 1 base from V and 1 base from J, with 11 bases between. The CDR3 sequence: CASSQVQGGSNQPQHF. Here the CDR3 DNA reads TGCGCCAGCAGCCAAGTACAGGGTGGGAGCAATCAGCCCCAGCATTTT.